This T cell receptor beta chain came from a study of PD-1 blockade in classical Hodgkin lymphoma. Documented time point: cycle 4 day 1 (C4D1), after five to seven weeks of nivolumab. Every single patient, without exception, relapsed after autologous stem cell transplantation, and brentuximab vedotin exposure varied. The repertoire was sequenced with immunoSEQ multiplex PCR; TCRdb's copy has only in-frame clones and lacks some. The table has roughly 100,000 clones, approximately 90% seen once. The sample in question was peripheral blood mononuclear cells (PBMCs), obtained before the fourth cycle of nivolumab. This clonotype originated in a human donor with classical Hodgkin lymphoma.

In DNA form, the CDR3 reads TGTGCCAGCAGTGATGAGCCGGTGAACTACAATGAGCAGTTCTTC. It codes for CASSDEPVNYNEQFF. The chain links TRBV6-1 to TRBJ2-1; D not resolved. CDR1 is MNHNS, CDR2 SASEGT, per germline. This CDR3 comprises 15 residues. V was cut by 3 bases and J by 3 bases, with 12 bases left in between.